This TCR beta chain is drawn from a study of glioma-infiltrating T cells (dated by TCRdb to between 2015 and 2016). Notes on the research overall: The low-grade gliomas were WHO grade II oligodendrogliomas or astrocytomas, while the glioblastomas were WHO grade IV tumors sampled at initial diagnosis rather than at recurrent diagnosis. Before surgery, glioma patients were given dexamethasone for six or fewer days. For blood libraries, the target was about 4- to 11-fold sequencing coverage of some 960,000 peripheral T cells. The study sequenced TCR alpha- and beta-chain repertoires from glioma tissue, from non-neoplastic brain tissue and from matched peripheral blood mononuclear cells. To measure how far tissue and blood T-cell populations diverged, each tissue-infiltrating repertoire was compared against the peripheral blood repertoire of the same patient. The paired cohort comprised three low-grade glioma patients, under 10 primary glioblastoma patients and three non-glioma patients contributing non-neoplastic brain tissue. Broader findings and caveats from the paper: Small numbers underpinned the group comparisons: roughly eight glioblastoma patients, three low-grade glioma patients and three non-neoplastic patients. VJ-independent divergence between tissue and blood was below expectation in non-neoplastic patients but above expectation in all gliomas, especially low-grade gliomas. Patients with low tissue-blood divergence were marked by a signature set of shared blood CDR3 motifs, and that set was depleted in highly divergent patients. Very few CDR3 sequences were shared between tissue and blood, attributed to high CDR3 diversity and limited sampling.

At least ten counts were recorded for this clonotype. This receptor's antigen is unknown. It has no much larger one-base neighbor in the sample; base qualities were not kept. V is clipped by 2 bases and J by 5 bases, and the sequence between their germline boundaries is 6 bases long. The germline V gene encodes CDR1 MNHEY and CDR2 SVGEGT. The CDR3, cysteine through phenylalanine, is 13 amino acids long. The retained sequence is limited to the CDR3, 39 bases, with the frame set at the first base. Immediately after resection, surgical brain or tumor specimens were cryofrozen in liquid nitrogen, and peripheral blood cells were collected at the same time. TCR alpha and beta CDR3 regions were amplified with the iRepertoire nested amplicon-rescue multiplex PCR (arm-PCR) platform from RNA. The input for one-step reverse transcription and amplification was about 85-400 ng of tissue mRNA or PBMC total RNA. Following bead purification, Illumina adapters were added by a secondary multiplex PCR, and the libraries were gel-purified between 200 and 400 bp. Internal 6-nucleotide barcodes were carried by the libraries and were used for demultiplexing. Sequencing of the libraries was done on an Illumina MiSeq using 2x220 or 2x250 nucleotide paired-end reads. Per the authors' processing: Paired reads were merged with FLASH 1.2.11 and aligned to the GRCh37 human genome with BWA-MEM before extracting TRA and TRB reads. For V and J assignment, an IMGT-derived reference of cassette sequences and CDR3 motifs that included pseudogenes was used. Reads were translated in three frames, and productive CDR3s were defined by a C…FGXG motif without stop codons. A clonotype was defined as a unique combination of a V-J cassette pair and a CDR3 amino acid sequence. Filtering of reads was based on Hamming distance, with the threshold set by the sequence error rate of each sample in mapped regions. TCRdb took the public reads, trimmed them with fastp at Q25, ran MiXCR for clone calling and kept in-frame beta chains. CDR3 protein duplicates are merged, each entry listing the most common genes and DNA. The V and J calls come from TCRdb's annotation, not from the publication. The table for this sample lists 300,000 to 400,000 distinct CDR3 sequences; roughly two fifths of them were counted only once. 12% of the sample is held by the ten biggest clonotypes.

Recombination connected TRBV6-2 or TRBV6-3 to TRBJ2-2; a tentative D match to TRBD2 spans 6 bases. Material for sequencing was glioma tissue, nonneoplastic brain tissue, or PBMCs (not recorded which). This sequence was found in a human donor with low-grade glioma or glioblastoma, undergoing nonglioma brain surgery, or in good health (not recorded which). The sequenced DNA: TGTGCCAGCAGTTACGGGAGGACCGGGGAGCTGTTTTTT. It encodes CASSYGRTGELFF.